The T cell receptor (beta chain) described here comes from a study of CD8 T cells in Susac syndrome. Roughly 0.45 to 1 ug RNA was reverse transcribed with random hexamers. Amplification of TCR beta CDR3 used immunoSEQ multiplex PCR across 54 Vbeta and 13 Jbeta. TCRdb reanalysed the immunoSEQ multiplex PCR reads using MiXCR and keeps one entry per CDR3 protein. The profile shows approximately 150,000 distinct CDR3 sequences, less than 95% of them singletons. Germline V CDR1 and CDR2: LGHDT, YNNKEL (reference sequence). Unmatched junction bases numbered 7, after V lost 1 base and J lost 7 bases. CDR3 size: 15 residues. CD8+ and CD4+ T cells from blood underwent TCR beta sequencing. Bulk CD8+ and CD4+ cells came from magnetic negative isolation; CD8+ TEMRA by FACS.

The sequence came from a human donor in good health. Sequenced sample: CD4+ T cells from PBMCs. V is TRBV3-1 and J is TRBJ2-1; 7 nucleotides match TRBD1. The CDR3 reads CASSQVTGDENEQFF. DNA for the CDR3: TGTGCCAGCAGCCAAGTTACAGGGGACGAAAATGAGCAGTTCTTC.